The 26 T cell receptor beta chains presented below share a single source sample, sequenced in a study of graft-versus-host responses after intestinal transplantation. This table comes from immunoSEQ multiplex PCR, and its TCRdb copy is limited to in-frame clones, with some not included. There are 41,000 or so clones in the sample; approximately 96% occur only once, and more than 0.45% lies in the top ten. These receptors' antigens are unknown. Sequences were derived from unstimulated CD8+ T cells sorted from spleen or lymph node cells, sampled before transplant. The receptor source for this set is a human donor who was the organ donor for an intestinal transplant.

The chain joins TRBV21-1 to TRBJ1-1; the table's D call, TRBD1, was not checked against the DNA. TRBV21-1 has pseudogene status. This CDR3 has 14 amino acids. CDR3 DNA: TGTGCCAGCACCGGGACAGGGGTTAGCACTGAAGCTTTCTTT. Its translation is CASTGTGVSTEAFF.

This chain joins TRBV11-2 and TRBJ1-6; D might be TRBD1 (5 bases). From germline, CDR1 is SGHAT and CDR2 FQNNGV. Trimming pared 6 bases from V and 6 bases from J, leaving 9 bases between. This CDR3 spans 13 amino acids. This CDR3 reads CASRAGTNSPLHF. The CDR3, as DNA: TGTGCCAGCAGGGCAGGGACTAATTCACCCCTCCACTTT. Using reference TRBV11-2 and TRBJ1-6 for the parts outside the CDR3, the full variable domain is EAGVAQSPRYKIIEKRQSVAFWCNPISGHATLYWYQQILGQGPKLLIQFQNNGVVDDSQLPKDRFSAERLKGVDSTLKIQPAKLEDSAVYLCASRAGTNSPLHFGNGTRLTVT.

The V gene is TRBV5-5, the J gene TRBJ1-1, with D maybe TRBD1 (5 bases). The CDR3 has 17 amino acids. Deletions cut 1 base from V and 0 bases from J, with 16 bases between. CDR1 SGHKS and CDR2 YYEKEE come from the germline V gene (reference sequence). CDR3: CASSLSVWGPMNTEAFF. CDR3 in DNA: TGTGCCAGCAGCTTGTCGGTCTGGGGCCCCATGAACACTGAAGCTTTCTTT.

Notes on this clone: The sample carries other DNA sequences with the same CDR3. The chain is built from TRBV29-1 and TRBJ2-2; TRBD2 matches 8 bases. CDR1 is SQVTM, CDR2 ANQGSEA, per germline. With 8 bases clipped from V and 5 bases from J, the junction kept 16 bases outside the gene matches. The CDR3 totals 16 residues. The DNA for the CDR3 is TGCAGCATCCAATCCCTCGGGGGGGCCCGGACCGGGGAGCTGTTTTTT. Its protein product is CSIQSLGGARTGELFF.

The rearrangement links TRBV2 to TRBJ1-1; D is uncertain. The CDR3 has 13 amino acids. Deletions cut 2 bases from V and 1 base from J, with 5 bases between. Germline CDR1 is SNHLY and CDR2 is FYNNEI. Here the CDR3 reads CASSETSNTEAFF. The CDR3 nucleotides are TGTGCCAGCAGTGAAACTTCGAACACTGAAGCTTTCTTT.

V gene TRBV9 combines with J gene TRBJ2-3; D may match TRBD1 or TRBD2 (5 bases each). The V gene's germline CDR1 is SGDLS and CDR2 YYNGEE. Deletions cut 0 bases from V and 0 bases from J, with 8 bases between. The CDR3 contains 15 residues. The CDR3: CASSVDGASTDTQYF. CDR3 DNA: TGTGCCAGCAGCGTAGACGGGGCAAGCACAGATACGCAGTATTTT.

The rearrangement uses TRBV19 and TRBJ1-1; no definite D call. There are 15 residues in the CDR3. V lost 3 bases to trimming and J lost 0 bases, with 11 bases between them. Germline assignment: CDR1 LNHDA and CDR2 SQIVND (reference sequence). Written as DNA, the CDR3 is TGTGCCAGTAGTATGGGTCTTGGGATGAACACTGAAGCTTTCTTT. The encoded protein is CASSMGLGMNTEAFF.

The rearrangement links TRBV10-3 to TRBJ2-3; D remains ambiguous. The V and J ends lost 2 bases and 1 base respectively, with 4 bases between them. The CDR3 length is 13 residues. The germline gives CDR1 ENHRY, CDR2 SYGVKD. CDR3 region: CAISEMGTDTQYF. CDR3 nucleotide sequence: TGTGCCATCAGTGAGATGGGCACAGATACGCAGTATTTT.

The rearrangement uses TRBV5-4 and TRBJ1-2; D possibly corresponds to TRBD1 (5 bases). CDR1 and CDR2 (germline): SGHNT, YYREEE (reference sequence). V was clipped by 4 bases and J by 0 bases, with 13 bases between them. The length of the CDR3 is 15 residues. The CDR3 DNA reads as TGTGCCAGCAGCAGACAGCGCACCACTAACTATGGCTACACCTTC. It specifies CASSRQRTTNYGYTF. The complete variable domain, with remaining parts taken from reference TRBV5-4 and TRBJ1-2, reads ETGVTQSPTHLIKTRGQQVTLRCSSQSGHNTVSWYQQALGQGPQFIFQYYREEENGRGNFPPRFSGLQFPNYSSELNVNALELDDSALYLCASSRQRTTNYGYTFGSGTRLTVV.

The rearrangement uses TRBV6-6 and TRBJ2-7; either TRBD1 or TRBD2 may fit D (6 bases each). Germline CDR1 reads MNHNY; CDR2 reads SVGAGI (reference sequence). The ends were cut back, 2 bases at V and 2 bases at J, with 16 bases in the middle. There are 16 residues in the CDR3. The CDR3 coding sequence is TGTGCCAGCAGTTACGCCCCAGGGGACTGGGCCTACGAGCAGTACTTC. This translates into CASSYAPGDWAYEQYF.

V and J are TRBV7-9 and TRBJ2-3; D remains unclear. The CDR3 has 15 residues. Between the trimmed V and J ends, which lost 5 bases and 6 bases, there was a span of 18 bases. Looked up from germline, CDR1 is SEHNR and CDR2 is FQNEAQ (reference sequence). The CDR3 here is CASSPTLGVWDTQYF. The CDR3 region has the DNA TGTGCCAGCAGCCCAACCCTAGGCGTTTGGGATACGCAGTATTTT.

CDR3 region: CASRLTGNTEAFF. For the CDR3, the DNA is TGTGCCAGCAGGCTGACAGGGAACACTGAAGCTTTCTTT. The rearrangement joins TRBV5-6 to TRBJ1-1, with D tentatively TRBD1 (6 bases). The CDR3 has 13 amino acids. Looked up from germline, CDR1 is SGHDT and CDR2 is YYEEEE. V lost 5 bases, J lost 1 base, and 9 bases lay in between.

This chain connects TRBV11-2 to TRBJ1-3; D remains ambiguous. This CDR3 has 16 amino acids. Germline CDR1 is SGHAT and CDR2 is FQNNGV. The V and J ends lost 2 bases and 0 bases respectively, with 11 bases between them. CDR3 protein: CASSLRPQLSGNTIYF. In DNA, the CDR3 is TGTGCCAGCAGCTTAAGACCCCAGCTCTCTGGAAACACCATATATTTT.

This clone showed up just once. V is TRBV4-2 and J is TRBJ1-2; the D gene is possibly TRBD1 (5 bases). This CDR3 has 14 amino acids. The germline CDR1 and CDR2 sequences are LGHNA and YNFKEQ. V lost 4 bases and J lost 6, with 15 bases in between. The DNA of the CDR3 is TGTGCCAGCAGCCTCTGGACAAACCCTAATGGCTACACCTTC. Protein product: CASSLWTNPNGYTF.

The chain joins TRBV9 to TRBJ1-4, with D unclear. V was pared by 4 bases and J by 5 bases, with 9 bases between. The germline V gene has CDR1 SGDLS and CDR2 YYNGEE. This CDR3 is built from 13 residues. CDR3 residues: CASSLEGNEKLFF. DNA of the CDR3: TGTGCCAGCAGCTTAGAAGGAAATGAAAAACTGTTTTTT. The full variable domain, its missing parts supplied by reference TRBV9 and TRBJ1-4, is DSGVTQTPKHLITATGQRVTLRCSPRSGDLSVYWYQQSLDQGLQFLIQYYNGEERAKGNILERFSAQQFPDLHSELNLSSLELGDSALYFCASSLEGNEKLFFGSGTQLSVL.

This chain uses TRBV15 with TRBJ2-1; 7 nucleotides align to TRBD2. V trimming: 1 base; J trimming: 7 bases; junction bases outside the gene matches: 10. Germline V CDR1 and CDR2: LNHNV, YYDKDF (reference sequence). The CDR3 length is 16 residues. The CDR3 loop is CATSRASGALGNEQFF. The DNA of the CDR3 is TGTGCCACCAGCAGAGCGAGCGGGGCCCTAGGGAATGAGCAGTTCTTC.

This clone is a singleton in its sample. This chain connects TRBV4-1 to TRBJ2-5; D may be TRBD2 (7 bases). CDR3 length equals 13 residues. With 6 bases removed from V and 4 bases from J, the gap between germline ends came to 12 bases. Looked up from germline, CDR1 is MGHRA and CDR2 is YSYEKL. The CDR3 nucleotides are TGCGCCAGCAGGATGGGAGGGGGAGAGACCCAGTACTTC. It is translated as CASRMGGGETQYF.

V is TRBV4-1 and J is TRBJ2-1; 10 bases map to TRBD2. The CDR3 has 18 amino acids. V was pared by 0 bases and J by 8 bases, with 13 bases of the junction left unmatched. Germline assignment: CDR1 MGHRA and CDR2 YSYEKL. CDR3: CASSQDLLAGELGDEQFF. DNA of the CDR3: TGCGCCAGCAGCCAAGATTTGCTAGCGGGGGAGTTAGGCGATGAGCAGTTCTTC.

V is TRBV9 and J is TRBJ1-2, with D tentatively TRBD1 (5 bases). The CDR3 is 15 residues long. CDR1 is SGDLS and CDR2 is YYNGEE in the germline V gene. Trimming stripped 0 bases from V and 6 bases from J, with 15 bases between. This CDR3 is CASSVDPGAPHGYTF. The CDR3 DNA is TGTGCCAGCAGCGTAGACCCCGGGGCGCCTCATGGCTACACCTTC.

This clone was observed once. This chain connects TRBV7-9 to TRBJ2-1; D ambiguous. The germline gives CDR1 SEHNR, CDR2 FQNEAQ (reference sequence). The CDR3 has 14 residues. Between the trimmed V and J ends, which lost 6 bases and 6 bases, there was a span of 15 bases. The CDR3 nucleotides are TGTGCCAGCAGAGGACCATTCCTATCCAATGAGCAGTTCTTC. This translates into CASRGPFLSNEQFF.

This clone is a singleton in its sample. This chain links TRBV6-5 with TRBJ2-1; either TRBD1 or TRBD2 may supply D (5 bases each). The germline V gene encodes CDR1 MNHEY and CDR2 SVGAGI. The CDR3 totals 15 residues. Trimming took 0 bases from V and 9 from J, leaving 15 bases between them. The CDR3 nucleotides are TGTGCCAGCAGTTACTCACCCCAGGGAGCTGGTGAGCAGTTCTTC. It is translated as CASSYSPQGAGEQFF.

The rearrangement uses TRBV9 and TRBJ2-1; 10 bases match TRBD2. The CDR3 runs to 16 residues. The V gene's germline CDR1 is SGDLS and CDR2 YYNGEE. V was pared by 3 bases and J by 5 bases, with 8 bases of the junction left unmatched. As DNA, the CDR3 is TGTGCCAGCAGCGAAGAAGCGGGGGGGCCGAACAATGAGCAGTTCTTC. This sequence encodes CASSEEAGGPNNEQFF.

The V call is TRBV4-2, the J call TRBJ2-7; no clear D. V was shortened by 0 bases and J by 4 bases, with 10 bases between the two germline ends. The length of the CDR3 is 14 residues. The germline CDR1 and CDR2 sequences are LGHNA and YNFKEQ. The CDR3 coding sequence is TGTGCCAGCAGCCAAGATCATTTTAAATACGAGCAGTACTTC. Translated: CASSQDHFKYEQYF.

This clone was seen only once. This sequence joins TRBV4-1 and TRBJ2-7; 11 bases agree with TRBD1. This CDR3 is built from 16 residues. From germline, CDR1 is MGHRA and CDR2 YSYEKL. Unmatched junction bases numbered 5, after V lost 4 bases and J lost 0 bases. CDR3 region: CASSPLGTGGSYEQYF. CDR3 DNA: TGCGCCAGCAGCCCCCTGGGGACAGGGGGCTCCTACGAGCAGTACTTC.

This clone was counted a few times. The chain couples TRBV29-1 to TRBJ1-1, with 8 bases fitting TRBD1. This CDR3 is built from 16 residues. Looked up from germline, CDR1 is SQVTM and CDR2 is ANQGSEA. Trimming took 6 bases from V and 5 from J; bases not matched to a gene: 17. CDR3 sequence (DNA): TGCAGCGTGGGGGCAGCGGGCAGGGGGCGAAAAACTGAAGCTTTCTTT. The encoded protein is CSVGAAGRGRKTEAFF.

V usage is TRBV6-7 and J usage is TRBJ1-1; 12 bases agree with TRBD1. TRBV6-7 is given ORF status, its function remaining uncertain. Trimming at V came to 1 base and at J to 1 base, leaving 4 bases not matched to a gene. The CDR3 is 17 amino acids. The CDR3 DNA reads TGTGCCAGCAGTTACTTCCGGGACAGGGGGCCGAACACTGAAGCTTTCTTT. Translation gives CASSYFRDRGPNTEAFF.